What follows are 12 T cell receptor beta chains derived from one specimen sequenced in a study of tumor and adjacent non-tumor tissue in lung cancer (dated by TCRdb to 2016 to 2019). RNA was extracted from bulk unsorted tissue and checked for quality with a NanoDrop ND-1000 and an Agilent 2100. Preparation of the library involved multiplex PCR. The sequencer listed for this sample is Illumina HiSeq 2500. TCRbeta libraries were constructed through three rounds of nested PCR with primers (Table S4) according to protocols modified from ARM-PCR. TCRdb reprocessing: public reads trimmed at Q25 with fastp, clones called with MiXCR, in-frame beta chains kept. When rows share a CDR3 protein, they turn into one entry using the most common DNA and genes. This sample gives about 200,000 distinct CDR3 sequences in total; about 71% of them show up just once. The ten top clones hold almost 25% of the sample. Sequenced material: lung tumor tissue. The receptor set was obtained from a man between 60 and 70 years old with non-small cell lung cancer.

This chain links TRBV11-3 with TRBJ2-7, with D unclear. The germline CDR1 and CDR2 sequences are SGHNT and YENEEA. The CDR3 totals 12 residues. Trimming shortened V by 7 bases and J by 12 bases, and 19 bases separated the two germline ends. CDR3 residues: CASNMGLIEMYF. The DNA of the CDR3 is TGTGCCAGCAACATGGGGTTAATTGAGATGTACTTC. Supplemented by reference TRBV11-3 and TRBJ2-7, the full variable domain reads EAGVVQSPRYKIIEKKQPVAFWCNPISGHNTLYWYLQNLGQGPELLIRYENEEAVDDSQLPKDRFSAERLKGVDSTLKIQPAELGDSAVYLCASNMGLIEMYFGPGTRLTVT.

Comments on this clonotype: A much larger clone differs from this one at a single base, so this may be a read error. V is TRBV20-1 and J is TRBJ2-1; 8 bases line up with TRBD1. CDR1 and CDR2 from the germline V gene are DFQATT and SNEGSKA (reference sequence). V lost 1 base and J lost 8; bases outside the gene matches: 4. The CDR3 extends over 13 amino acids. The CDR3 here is CSARGTGNDEQFF. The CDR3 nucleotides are TGCAGTGCTAGAGGGACAGGGAACGATGAGCAGTTCTTC.

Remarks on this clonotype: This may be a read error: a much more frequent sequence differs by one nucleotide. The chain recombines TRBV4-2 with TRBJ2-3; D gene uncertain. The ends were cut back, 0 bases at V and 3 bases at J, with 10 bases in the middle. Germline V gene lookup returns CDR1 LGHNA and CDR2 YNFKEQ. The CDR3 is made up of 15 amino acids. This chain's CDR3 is CASSQDYHGTDTQYF. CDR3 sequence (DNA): TGTGCCAGCAGCCAAGATTATCATGGAACAGATACGCAGTATTTT.

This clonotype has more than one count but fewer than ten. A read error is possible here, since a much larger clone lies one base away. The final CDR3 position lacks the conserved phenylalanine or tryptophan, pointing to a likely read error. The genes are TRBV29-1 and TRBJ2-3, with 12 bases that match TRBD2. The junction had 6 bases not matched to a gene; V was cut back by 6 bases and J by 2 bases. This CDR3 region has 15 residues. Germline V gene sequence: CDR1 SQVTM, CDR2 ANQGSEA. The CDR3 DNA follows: TGCAGCGTGGATGGACTAGCGGGGAACACAGATACGCAGTATTCT. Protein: CSVDGLAGNTDTQYS.

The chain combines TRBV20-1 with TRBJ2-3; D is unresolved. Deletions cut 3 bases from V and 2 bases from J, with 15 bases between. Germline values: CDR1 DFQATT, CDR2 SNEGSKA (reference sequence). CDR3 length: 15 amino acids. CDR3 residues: CSASPITLSTDTQYF. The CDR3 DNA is TGCAGTGCTAGCCCGATCACTTTATCCACAGATACGCAGTATTTT.

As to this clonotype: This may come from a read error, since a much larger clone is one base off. The CDR3 DNA reads TGCAGTGCTAACCTACTAGCGGGGAGGAACAATGAGCAGTTCTTC. It translates to CSANLLAGRNNEQFF. The J gene is TRBJ2-1, the V gene TRBV20-1, with 10 bases fitting TRBD2. Germline values: CDR1 DFQATT, CDR2 SNEGSKA (reference sequence). V dropped 4 bases and J dropped 5; count of bases not matched to a gene: 8. The CDR3 sequence is 15 residues long.

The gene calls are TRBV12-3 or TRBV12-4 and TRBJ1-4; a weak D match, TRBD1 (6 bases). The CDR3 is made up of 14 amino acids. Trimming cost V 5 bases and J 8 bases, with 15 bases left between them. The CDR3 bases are TGTGCCAGCAGTCCCGGGACAACTCTCGAAAAACTGTTTTTT. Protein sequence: CASSPGTTLEKLFF.

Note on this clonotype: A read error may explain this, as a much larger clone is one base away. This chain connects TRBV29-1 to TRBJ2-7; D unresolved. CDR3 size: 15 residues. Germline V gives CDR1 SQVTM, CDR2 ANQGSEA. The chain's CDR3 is CSVEAELGPGDDQYF. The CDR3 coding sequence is TGCAGCGTTGAAGCGGAATTGGGCCCCGGTGACGATCAGTACTTC.

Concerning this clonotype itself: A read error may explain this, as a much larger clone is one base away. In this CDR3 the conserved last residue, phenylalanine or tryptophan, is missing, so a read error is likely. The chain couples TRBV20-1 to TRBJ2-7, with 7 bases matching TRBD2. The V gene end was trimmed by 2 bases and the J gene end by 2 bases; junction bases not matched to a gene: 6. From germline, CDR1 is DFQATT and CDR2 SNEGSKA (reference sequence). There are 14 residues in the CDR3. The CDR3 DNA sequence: TGCAGTGCTAGACACGCCAGCGGGGCCTACGAGCAGTACCTC. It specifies CSARHASGAYEQYL.

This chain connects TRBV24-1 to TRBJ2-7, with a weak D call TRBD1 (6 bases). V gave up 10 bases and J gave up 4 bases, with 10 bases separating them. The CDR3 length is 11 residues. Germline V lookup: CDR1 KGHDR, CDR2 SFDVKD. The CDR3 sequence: CATGGFYEQYF. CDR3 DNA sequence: TGTGCCACAGGGGGTTTTTACGAGCAGTACTTC.

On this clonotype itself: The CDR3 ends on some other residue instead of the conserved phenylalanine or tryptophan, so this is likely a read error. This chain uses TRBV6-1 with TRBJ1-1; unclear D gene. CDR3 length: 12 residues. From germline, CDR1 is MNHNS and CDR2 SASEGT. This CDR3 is CVSSENTWRAFV. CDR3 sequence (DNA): TGTGTCAGCAGTGAAAATACGTGGAGAGCTTTCGTT.

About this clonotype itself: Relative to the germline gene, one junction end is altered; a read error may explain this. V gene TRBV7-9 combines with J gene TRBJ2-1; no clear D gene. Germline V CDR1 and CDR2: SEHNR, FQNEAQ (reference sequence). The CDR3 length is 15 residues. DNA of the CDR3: TGTGCCAGGAGCTTAGAAACTATGAGGTACAATGAGCAGTTCTTC. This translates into CARSLETMRYNEQFF.